The 7 T cell receptor beta chains listed next were all sequenced from one sample in a study of human T cells and chemical hapten exposure. TCRdb recomputed calls from the RACE reads with MiXCR, one row per CDR3 protein. Of 85,000 to 100,000 distinct CDR3 sequences listed, more than 9.5% are singletons. The time point: patch test 2, 6 weeks after DPC sensitization. As to treatment: therapeutic diphenylcyclopropenone sensitization with weekly scalp DPC. The material sequenced was whole blood, taken in connection with sensitization to the hapten diphenylcyclopropenone (DPC). The source is a man between 40 and 49 years old with alopecia areata. Some clones in this sample may be carry-over from other donors' samples.

The chain combines TRBV25-1 with TRBJ2-1; TRBD1 or TRBD2 may be the D gene (5 bases each). The CDR3 sequence is 14 residues long. V shed 1 base and J shed 8 bases, with 12 bases lying between them. Germline V gene data show CDR1 as MGHDK and CDR2 as SYGVNS. The chain's CDR3 is CASSEWGPTDEQFF. DNA for the CDR3: TGTGCCAGCAGTGAATGGGGACCTACCGATGAGCAGTTCTTC.

This clonotype has more than one count but fewer than ten. The CDR3 DNA reads as TGCGCCAGCAGCTCGGGACAGGGGGCTCTTTCCTACAATGAGCAGTTCTTC. It translates to CASSSGQGALSYNEQFF. V and J are TRBV5-1 and TRBJ2-1; 12 positions match TRBD1. Germline V gene data show CDR1 as SGHRS and CDR2 as YFSETQ. This CDR3 has 17 amino acids. V was pared by 3 bases and J by 1 base, with 5 bases of the junction left unmatched.

This clonotype appeared a few times. This chain links TRBV10-1 with TRBJ2-7, with 8 bases that match TRBD1. V shed 7 bases, J shed 2 bases, and the junction held 7 bases outside the gene matches. CDR3 length: 14 residues. Germline V gene lookup returns CDR1 WNHNN and CDR2 SYGVQD (reference sequence). This CDR3 is CASNDRGRPYEQYV. For the CDR3, the DNA is TGCGCCAGCAATGACAGGGGAAGACCCTACGAGCAGTACGTC.

A few counts support this clonotype. This chain's CDR3 is CATSQTGLSIEQFF. For the CDR3, the DNA is TGTGCCACCAGCCAGACGGGACTCTCGATTGAGCAGTTCTTC. The chain recombines TRBV24-1 with TRBJ2-1; possible D gene TRBD2, 6 bases. Looked up from germline, CDR1 is KGHDR and CDR2 is SFDVKD. V was clipped by 7 bases and J by 9 bases, with 18 bases between them. CDR3 length: 14 residues.

This clonotype was detected a few times. The chain is built from TRBV7-3 and TRBJ1-1; TRBD1 is a possible D gene (6 bases). The CDR3 runs 13 residues. V shed 5 bases and J shed 4 bases, with 11 bases lying between them. Germline V gene lookup returns CDR1 SGHTA and CDR2 FQGTGA. The CDR3 sequence is CASSAWGPTEAFF. The CDR3 nucleotides are TGTGCCAGCAGCGCATGGGGGCCCACTGAAGCTTTCTTT.

This clonotype was seen more than once but under ten times. This chain uses TRBV12-3 or TRBV12-4 with TRBJ2-3, with 9 bases fitting TRBD2. V gave up 6 bases and J gave up 2 bases; unmatched junction bases: 9. This CDR3 contains 16 residues. The CDR3 nucleotides are TGTGCCAGCAGCCCAAGCGGGAGGCCCTACACAGATACGCAGTATTTT. Amino acids: CASSPSGRPYTDTQYF.

This clonotype was seen a handful of times. The rearrangement joins TRBV19 to TRBJ2-7, with 7 bases fitting TRBD2. V was clipped by 5 bases and J by 1 base; unmatched bases: 20. Germline lookup yields CDR1 LNHDA and CDR2 SQIVND (reference sequence). The CDR3 is 19 residues long. The CDR3 is CASSAIKKKWASGSYEQYV. DNA of the CDR3: TGTGCCAGTAGTGCCATAAAGAAAAAGTGGGCTAGCGGTTCCTACGAGCAGTACGTC.